A single sample is the source of the 11 T cell receptor beta chains below, sequenced in a study of blood T cell repertoires in COVID-19. The assay was immunoSEQ multiplex PCR, and TCRdb's table has in-frame clones only and misses some. The data show under 85,000 clones, 81% seen once. The sample was peripheral blood. The receptors derive from a man aged 80 or over with acute or convalescent COVID-19.

This clone was picked up one time. The CDR3 is CASKTRSGELFF. Written as DNA, the CDR3 is TGTGCCAGCAAAACCAGATCCGGGGAGCTGTTTTTT. This chain connects TRBV6-5 to TRBJ2-2; D not certain. Germline V gene sequence: CDR1 MNHEY, CDR2 SVGAGI. The CDR3 covers 12 residues. The V and J ends lost 7 bases and 6 bases respectively, with 9 bases between them.

This chain joins TRBV11-2 and TRBJ2-5; TRBD1 agrees at 8 bases. Losses at the gene ends were 6 bases for V and 3 bases for J; bases not matched to a gene: 6. The CDR3 loop spans 14 amino acids. The germline CDR1 and CDR2 sequences are SGHAT and FQNNGV. CDR3: CASRSNRGKETQYF. As DNA, the CDR3 is TGTGCCAGCAGATCTAACAGGGGGAAAGAGACCCAGTACTTC.

This chain uses TRBV5-4 with TRBJ2-3, with TRBD1 matching 9 bases. Germline CDR1 and CDR2: SGHNT and YYREEE (reference sequence). The CDR3 spans 15 residues. Trimming cost V 3 bases and J 3 bases; bases outside gene matches: 5. The DNA of the CDR3 is TGTGCCAGCAGCTCTGGGACAGGGCGAACAGATACGCAGTATTTT. Protein sequence: CASSSGTGRTDTQYF.

To note about this clone: A read error may account for a junction end that differs from germline. The chain recombines TRBV7-3 with TRBJ2-7; no clear D gene. Germline V gene sequence: CDR1 SGHTA, CDR2 FQGTGA. This CDR3 is 13 amino acids long. DNA for the CDR3: TGTGCCAGCAGCGTAACCCCGTCCTACGAGCAGTACTTC. Protein product: CASSVTPSYEQYF.

V and J are TRBV29-1 and TRBJ2-7; D possibly corresponds to TRBD1 (6 bases). Trimming shortened V by 6 bases and J by 4 bases, and 19 bases separated the two germline ends. The germline V gene has CDR1 SQVTM and CDR2 ANQGSEA. There are 14 residues in the CDR3. CDR3 region: CSVGPQGTVYEQYF. The CDR3 DNA reads TGCAGCGTGGGGCCTCAGGGGACCGTTTACGAGCAGTACTTC.

The chain recombines TRBV4-2 with TRBJ1-1; 7 bases are shared with TRBD1. The J segment lost 0 bases and the V segment lost 0 bases, leaving 1 base of the junction unmatched. CDR3 length: 15 residues. Per the germline V gene, CDR1 is LGHNA and CDR2 is YNFKEQ. This CDR3 reads CASSQEGTVNTEAFF. CDR3 DNA sequence: TGTGCCAGCAGCCAAGAAGGGACAGTGAACACTGAAGCTTTCTTT.

This chain links TRBV7-3 with TRBJ1-2; weak D call: TRBD1 (6 bases). V was trimmed by 0 bases and J by 4 bases, leaving 9 bases between them. The CDR3 runs to 14 residues. CDR1 and CDR2 (germline): SGHTA, FQGTGA. This chain's CDR3 is CASSLTGGAYGYTF. CDR3 in DNA: TGTGCCAGCAGCTTAACGGGGGGGGCCTATGGCTACACCTTC.

CDR3 coding DNA: TGTGCCACCAGGCCTAAGGGACAGTTGAGCACAGATACGCAGTATTTT. This sequence encodes CATRPKGQLSTDTQYF. The V gene is TRBV24-1, the J gene TRBJ2-3; 7 bases are a match to TRBD1. The CDR3 runs 16 residues. CDR1 is KGHDR and CDR2 is SFDVKD in the germline V gene. With 7 bases clipped from V and 0 bases from J, the junction kept 9 bases outside the gene matches.

The J gene is TRBJ2-5, the V gene TRBV24-1; 7 bases fit TRBD1. Trimming cost V 4 bases and J 5 bases; bases outside gene matches: 9. This CDR3 is built from 15 residues. Per germline, CDR1 KGHDR and CDR2 SFDVKD. The CDR3 region has the DNA TGTGCCACCAGTGACCCGCGAGGCAGGGGGGAGACCCAGTACTTC. It codes for CATSDPRGRGETQYF.

V usage is TRBV19 and J usage is TRBJ1-4, with 10 bases fitting TRBD1. CDR3 length equals 15 residues. The trim removed 6 bases at V and 6 bases at J, leaving 7 bases unmatched. CDR1 is LNHDA, CDR2 SQIVND, per germline (reference sequence). The CDR3 nucleotides are TGTGCCAGTAGCTCCTGGACAGGGGGAGATGAAAAACTGTTTTTT. Translating gives CASSSWTGGDEKLFF.

J is TRBJ2-7 and V is TRBV18; possibly TRBD2 for D (5 bases). Trimming pared 2 bases from V and 3 bases from J, leaving 5 bases between. CDR3 length: 12 residues. Germline CDR1 and CDR2: KGHSH and LQKENI. CDR3 sequence: CASSPGSYEQYF. Here the CDR3 DNA reads TGTGCCAGCTCACCAGGGAGCTACGAGCAGTACTTC.